Reported below is one T cell receptor (beta chain). CDR3 size: 14 residues. CDR1 and CDR2 (germline): SNHLY, FYNNEI. Trimming removed 7 bases from V and 5 bases from J; junction bases left unmatched: 8. The sample belongs to a study of T-cell reconstitution after alpha-beta-depleted transplantation in children. Unique molecular identifiers were incorporated into the prepared TCRbeta library. One entry per CDR3 protein, called by TCRdb with MiXCR from the PCR reads. In the table there are almost 400,000 distinct CDR3 sequences, just over 20% of which are singletons. The sequence was collected from a human donor who donated a stem cell graft to a child with acute myeloid leukemia. The sequencing here drew on PBMCs from the stem cell graft donor, taken from the stem cell graft. The chain carries TRBV2 and TRBJ2-1; TRBD2 aligns across 7 bases. Written as DNA, the CDR3 is TGTGCCAGCACTATACTAGCGAACCACAATGAGCAGTTCTTC. This gives the protein CASTILANHNEQFF.